One sample yielded the 31 T cell receptor beta chains listed below, sequenced in a study of blood T cell repertoires in COVID-19. Repertoires were generated with immunoSEQ multiplex PCR, while TCRdb's copy carries only in-frame clones and drops some. Among about 220,000 clones, approximately 77% were seen once, and the ten largest hold 3% to 4.5%. The sequencing input was peripheral blood. The receptors stem from a woman of 80 years or more with acute or convalescent COVID-19.

This chain uses TRBV29-1 with TRBJ1-1; TRBD1 might be the D (6 bases). Germline lookup yields CDR1 SQVTM and CDR2 ANQGSEA. V lost 8 bases and J lost 0, with 10 bases in between. The CDR3 is 12 residues long. As DNA, the CDR3 is TGCAGCCTGGGGACATTGAACACTGAAGCTTTCTTT. Translated: CSLGTLNTEAFF.

This clone was seen a handful of times. The chain carries TRBV28 and TRBJ1-5, with TRBD1 identical over 10 bases. Germline-derived CDR1 and CDR2 are MDHEN and SYDVKM. The CDR3 contains 16 residues. V was clipped by 5 bases and J by 5 bases; unmatched bases: 9. In DNA form, the CDR3 reads TGTGCCAGCAGTCCGGGGGACAGGGGCCTGGATCAGCCCCAGCATTTT. It specifies CASSPGDRGLDQPQHF.

V and J are TRBV6-4 and TRBJ1-6; D is undetermined. Germline assignment: CDR1 MRHNA and CDR2 SNTAGT. This CDR3 is built from 13 residues. V dropped 6 bases and J dropped 9 bases, with 12 bases sitting between them. The DNA of the CDR3 is TGTGCCAGCAGGGAGAGGGAAGCTTCACCCCTCCACTTT. Translated, it gives CASREREASPLHF.

This clone appeared once. V is TRBV30 and J is TRBJ2-2, with 9 bases fitting TRBD2. This CDR3 is 15 amino acids long. The trim removed 5 bases at V and 4 bases at J, leaving 8 bases unmatched. Germline V lookup: CDR1 GTSNPN, CDR2 SVGIG (reference sequence). The CDR3: CAWSFRRGGTGELFF. CDR3 nucleotides: TGTGCCTGGTCGTTTCGGCGGGGGGGCACCGGGGAGCTGTTTTTT. Supplemented by reference TRBV30 and TRBJ2-2, the full variable domain reads SQTIHQWPATLVQPVGSPLSLECTVEGTSNPNLYWYRQAAGRGLQLLFYSVGIGQISSEVPQNLSASRPQDRQFILSSKKLLLSDSGFYLCAWSFRRGGTGELFFGEGSRLTVL.

This clone was seen just once. The chain joins TRBV18 to TRBJ2-3; possible D gene TRBD1, 5 bases. The CDR3 has 15 residues. Trimming stripped 6 bases from V and 2 bases from J, with 15 bases between. From germline, CDR1 is KGHSH and CDR2 LQKENI. DNA for the CDR3: TGTGCCAGCTCCCCGACCGGACAACCCACAGATACGCAGTATTTT. Its translation: CASSPTGQPTDTQYF.

V is TRBV6-5 and J is TRBJ1-4; D is possibly TRBD1 (6 bases). V was pared by 7 bases and J by 8 bases, with 20 bases between. The CDR3 is made up of 15 amino acids. In germline, CDR1 is MNHEY, CDR2 SVGAGI. In DNA form, the CDR3 reads TGTGCCAGCACGGGGGGGCGAGTCAGCCAAGAAAAACTGTTTTTT. This gives the protein CASTGGRVSQEKLFF.

The rearrangement uses TRBV2 and TRBJ2-1; D unresolved. Trimming took off 1 base at V and 2 bases at J, with 9 bases between the two ends. CDR3 length: 15 residues. In germline, CDR1 is SNHLY, CDR2 FYNNEI. As DNA, the CDR3 is TGTGCCAGCAGTGAAGGAATTAGCCCCTACAATGAGCAGTTCTTC. As protein: CASSEGISPYNEQFF.

V is TRBV10-3 and J is TRBJ1-1; D gene uncertain. Germline values: CDR1 ENHRY, CDR2 SYGVKD. Deletions cut 11 bases from V and 1 base from J, with 11 bases between. The CDR3 totals 12 residues. Written as DNA, the CDR3 is TGTGCCGTAAGGCGGGAGAACACTGAAGCTTTCTTT. This sequence encodes CAVRRENTEAFF.

The rearrangement joins TRBV2 to TRBJ1-5; D call uncertain. Germline CDR1 reads SNHLY; CDR2 reads FYNNEI. The CDR3 has 12 residues. The V end lost 6 bases, the J end lost 7 bases, and 10 bases lay between the germline ends. The DNA of the CDR3 is TGTGCCAGCAGAAACTTCCAACAGCCCCAGCATTTT. Amino acid sequence: CASRNFQQPQHF.

The rearrangement joins TRBV5-4 to TRBJ2-7; possible D gene TRBD1, 6 bases. This CDR3 spans 14 amino acids. The V gene lost 4 bases and the J gene lost 5 bases, with 16 bases spanning the gap. Germline-derived CDR1 and CDR2 are SGHNT and YYREEE (reference sequence). CDR3 region: CASSGRTGSHEQYF. In DNA form, the CDR3 reads TGTGCCAGCAGCGGGCGAACAGGGTCGCACGAGCAGTACTTC.

V usage is TRBV18 and J usage is TRBJ1-4; D might be TRBD1 (5 bases). The V end was cut by 3 bases, the J end by 8 bases, with 13 bases between. CDR3 length: 14 amino acids. Germline CDR1 KGHSH, CDR2 LQKENI. The CDR3 coding sequence is TGTGCCAGCTCACCGATCAGGGTTCGGGAAAAACTGTTTTTT. This gives the protein CASSPIRVREKLFF.

CDR3 bases: TGTGCCAGCAGCTTGGGCAGTACTAGCACAGATACGCAGTATTTT. Its translation is CASSLGSTSTDTQYF. The rearrangement uses TRBV7-2 and TRBJ2-3; no firm D call. CDR1 and CDR2 from the germline V gene are SGHTA and FQGNSA. Trimming removed 3 bases at V and 0 bases at J, with 10 bases between. This CDR3 region has 15 residues.

The V and J genes are TRBV6-5 and TRBJ1-6; 9 nucleotides match TRBD1. V shed 6 bases, J shed 10 bases, and the junction held 10 bases outside the gene matches. Germline V gives CDR1 MNHEY, CDR2 SVGAGI. This CDR3 has 15 amino acids. CDR3 nucleotide sequence: TGTGCCAGCAGCTTTATACAGGGGGCAGGGTCACCCCTCCACTTT. This translates into CASSFIQGAGSPLHF.

The chain joins TRBV28 to TRBJ1-2, with 7 bases fitting TRBD1. Germline values: CDR1 MDHEN, CDR2 SYDVKM. J was trimmed by 4 bases and V by 4 bases; bases with no gene match: 15. This CDR3 spans 17 amino acids. CDR3 DNA: TGTGCCAGCAGTTCGGATAGAATGACCGGGACAGCCTATGGCTACACCTTC. Protein: CASSSDRMTGTAYGYTF.

On this clone itself: In the same sample, other DNA sequences code for this CDR3. The chain employs TRBV7-7 and TRBJ1-1; D is perhaps TRBD1 (5 bases). V lost 5 bases and J lost 1, with 8 bases in between. Germline V CDR1 and CDR2: SSHAT, FNYEAQ (reference sequence). The CDR3 sequence is 13 residues long. CDR3 sequence (DNA): TGTGCCAGCAGCAGAGACAGGAACACTGAAGCTTTCTTT. Its translation: CASSRDRNTEAFF.

This clone was recorded once. This chain uses TRBV2 with TRBJ1-1; 9 nucleotides agree with TRBD1. V dropped 5 bases and J dropped 4; count of bases not matched to a gene: 8. The CDR3 contains 15 residues. Germline-derived CDR1 and CDR2 are SNHLY and FYNNEI. The CDR3 coding sequence is TGTGCCAGCAGTCTCTGGACAGGGGCTAGCACTGAAGCTTTCTTT. This codes for CASSLWTGASTEAFF.

This rearrangement joins TRBV6-5 to TRBJ1-1, with TRBD1 matching over 7 bases. The CDR3 sequence is 10 residues long. The V gene's germline CDR1 is MNHEY and CDR2 SVGAGI. Trimming cost V 10 bases and J 9 bases; bases outside gene matches: 5. The CDR3 bases are TGTGCCATTCCAGGGGGGAAAGCTTTCTTT. As protein: CAIPGGKAFF.

The gene calls are TRBV29-1 and TRBJ1-3; 9 bases fit TRBD1. V was clipped by 4 bases and J by 2 bases; unmatched bases: 0. Germline V gene sequence: CDR1 SQVTM, CDR2 ANQGSEA. This CDR3 region has 13 residues. In DNA form, the CDR3 reads TGCAGCGTTGGGGACAGGGCTGGAAACACCATATATTTT. Amino acid sequence: CSVGDRAGNTIYF. Supplemented by reference TRBV29-1 and TRBJ1-3, the full variable domain reads SAVISQKPSRDICQRGTSLTIQCQVDSQVTMMFWYRQQPGQSLTLIATANQGSEATYESGFVIDKFPISRPNLTFSTLTVSNMSPEDSSIYLCSVGDRAGNTIYFGEGSWLTVV.

In DNA, the CDR3 is TGTGCCAGCAGCTTCAAACACCCGGACAGTAACTATAGCAATCAGCCCCAGCATTTT. Amino acid sequence: CASSFKHPDSNYSNQPQHF. The chain is built from TRBV7-9 and TRBJ1-5; a weak D match, TRBD1 (6 bases). The CDR3 loop spans 19 amino acids. Germline V gives CDR1 SEHNR, CDR2 FQNEAQ (reference sequence). V was trimmed by 3 bases and J by 0 bases, leaving 21 bases between them. The whole variable domain, filled in from reference TRBV7-9 and TRBJ1-5, reads DTGVSQNPRHKITKRGQNVTFRCDPISEHNRLYWYRQTLGQGPEFLTYFQNEAQLEKSRLLSDRFSAERPKGSFSTLEIQRTEQGDSAMYLCASSFKHPDSNYSNQPQHFGDGTRLSIL.

Concerning this clone itself: This sample also contains other DNA sequences that code for the same CDR3. V is TRBV29-1 and J is TRBJ1-1, with 7 bases fitting TRBD1. The CDR3 extends over 12 amino acids. Germline V gene data show CDR1 as SQVTM and CDR2 as ANQGSEA. Trimming at V came to 7 bases and at J to 3 bases, leaving 5 bases not matched to a gene. CDR3 amino acids: CSATTGDTEAFF. CDR3 bases: TGCAGCGCCACTACAGGGGACACTGAAGCTTTCTTT.

The J gene is TRBJ1-1, the V gene TRBV7-9; D unclear. Germline V gives CDR1 SEHNR, CDR2 FQNEAQ (reference sequence). This CDR3 has 13 amino acids. Trimming cost V 8 bases and J 1 base, with 11 bases left between them. This chain's CDR3 is CASERMENTEAFF. The DNA for the CDR3 is TGTGCCAGCGAGAGGATGGAGAACACTGAAGCTTTCTTT.

J is TRBJ2-7 and V is TRBV7-2; possible D gene TRBD2, 5 bases. Germline assignment: CDR1 SGHTA and CDR2 FQGNSA. V lost 3 bases and J lost 5, with 14 bases in between. The CDR3 is 14 residues long. CDR3 loop: CASSFTRVVNEQYF. The CDR3 region has the DNA TGTGCCAGCAGCTTTACGAGGGTTGTAAACGAGCAGTACTTC.

This sequence joins TRBV7-2 and TRBJ2-7, with unresolved D. This CDR3 comprises 14 residues. Trimming stripped 6 bases from V and 0 bases from J, with 12 bases between. Per germline, CDR1 SGHTA and CDR2 FQGNSA. CDR3: CASSGRSSSYEQYF. The CDR3 DNA sequence: TGTGCCAGCAGTGGAAGGAGCAGCTCCTACGAGCAGTACTTC.

The CDR3 loop reads CASSVSPGGPGNTIYF. The CDR3 DNA reads TGTGCCAGCAGCGTATCTCCAGGGGGCCCTGGAAACACCATATATTTT. V is TRBV9 and J is TRBJ1-3; 8 nucleotides line up with TRBD1. This CDR3 is built from 16 residues. Trimming at V came to 1 base and at J to 2 bases, leaving 5 bases not matched to a gene. Germline lookup yields CDR1 SGDLS and CDR2 YYNGEE. Variable domain in full (rest from reference TRBV9 and TRBJ1-3): DSGVTQTPKHLITATGQRVTLRCSPRSGDLSVYWYQQSLDQGLQFLIQYYNGEERAKGNILERFSAQQFPDLHSELNLSSLELGDSALYFCASSVSPGGPGNTIYFGEGSWLTVV.

The rearrangement uses TRBV5-1 and TRBJ2-5; TRBD2 matches 10 bases. The V segment lost 0 bases and the J segment 2 bases; nucleotides outside the gene matches: 4. Germline CDR1 SGHRS, CDR2 YFSETQ. The CDR3 length is 16 residues. CDR3: CASSLAGTSVQETQYF. In nucleotides, the CDR3 is TGCGCCAGCAGCTTGGCCGGGACTAGCGTTCAAGAGACCCAGTACTTC.

The J gene is TRBJ2-5, the V gene TRBV5-5, with D uncertain. V was shortened by 1 base and J by 8 bases, with 15 bases between the two germline ends. The CDR3 is 14 residues long. From germline, CDR1 is SGHKS and CDR2 YYEKEE (reference sequence). CDR3 coding DNA: TGTGCCAGCAGCTTGAGGTGGAGCCTCGGAACCCAGTACTTC. This encodes CASSLRWSLGTQYF.

This chain links TRBV29-1 with TRBJ2-6; the match to TRBD1 covers 9 bases. The junction had 5 bases not matched to a gene; V was cut back by 6 bases and J by 2 bases. CDR3 size: 15 residues. CDR1 SQVTM and CDR2 ANQGSEA come from the germline V gene. CDR3 loop: CSVPDRGPGANVLTF. The DNA of the CDR3 is TGCAGCGTACCGGACAGGGGACCTGGGGCCAACGTCCTGACTTTC.

Only one count was recorded for this clone. The V call is TRBV7-2, the J call TRBJ1-6; D not resolved. The CDR3 contains 16 residues. The V gene lost 0 bases and the J gene lost 2 bases, with 8 bases spanning the gap. In germline, CDR1 is SGHTA, CDR2 FQGNSA. Written as DNA, the CDR3 is TGTGCCAGCAGCTTAGCGCAGGCAGCCTATAATTCACCCCTCCACTTT. The encoded protein is CASSLAQAAYNSPLHF.

In its sample, this clone was seen once. This chain joins TRBV7-2 and TRBJ1-2, with a tentative D call TRBD1 (6 bases). Germline V CDR1 and CDR2: SGHTA, FQGNSA. Trimming took 4 bases from V and 2 from J, leaving 8 bases between them. The CDR3 contains 13 residues. CDR3 sequence (DNA): TGTGCCAGCAGCTCGACAGGAAACTATGGCTACACCTTC. This codes for CASSSTGNYGYTF.

The chain has TRBV5-1 and TRBJ1-2, with D uncertain. CDR1 is SGHRS and CDR2 is YFSETQ in the germline V gene. Trimming stripped 2 bases from V and 2 bases from J, with 10 bases between. The CDR3 spans 14 residues. CDR3 nucleotide sequence: TGCGCCAGCAGCTTACTCGGGTTGAACTATGGCTACACCTTC. Translation gives CASSLLGLNYGYTF. Supplemented by reference TRBV5-1 and TRBJ1-2, the full variable domain reads KAGVTQTPRYLIKTRGQQVTLSCSPISGHRSVSWYQQTPGQGLQFLFEYFSETQRNKGNFPGRFSGRQFSNSRSEMNVSTLELGDSALYLCASSLLGLNYGYTFGSGTRLTVV.

The CDR3 nucleotides are TGTGCCAGCAGCTTAGAGTCCAGGGGGGCGAGGGGCTACACCTTC. It yields the protein CASSLESRGARGYTF. The gene calls are TRBV11-3 and TRBJ1-2; 7 positions agree with TRBD1. Trimming took 0 bases from V and 8 from J; bases not matched to a gene: 9. There are 15 residues in the CDR3. The germline V gene encodes CDR1 SGHNT and CDR2 YENEEA.